The source of this T cell receptor beta chain is a study of T cell responses to AZD1222 COVID-19 vaccine. Study results and limitations: A rise in Spike-specific TCR breadth and depth followed two AZD1222 doses. Repertoires in all cases were sampled only once the peak T cell response had passed. There were mostly white British donors and more females than males, and clonal diversity was possibly underestimated.

A single count supports this clone. Its specificity is not known. Trimming took 0 bases from V and 5 from J, leaving 21 bases between them. Germline V gene data show CDR1 as SGHRS and CDR2 as YFSETQ. There are 17 residues in the CDR3. TCRdb's copy holds only in-frame clones and misses some; the assay was immunoSEQ multiplex PCR. The data contain some 140,000 clones, around 93% of them seen just once; the ten biggest clones take up around 2.7%. Sequenced material: peripheral blood, taken on day 0 of AZD1222 vaccination. The chain combines TRBV5-1 with TRBJ2-7; D perhaps matches TRBD1 (6 bases). The TCR was taken from an adult in good health. The CDR3 spells CASSLDLGASLSDEQYF. CDR3 nucleotide sequence: TGCGCCAGCAGCTTGGATTTGGGGGCTAGCCTTTCCGACGAGCAGTACTTC.